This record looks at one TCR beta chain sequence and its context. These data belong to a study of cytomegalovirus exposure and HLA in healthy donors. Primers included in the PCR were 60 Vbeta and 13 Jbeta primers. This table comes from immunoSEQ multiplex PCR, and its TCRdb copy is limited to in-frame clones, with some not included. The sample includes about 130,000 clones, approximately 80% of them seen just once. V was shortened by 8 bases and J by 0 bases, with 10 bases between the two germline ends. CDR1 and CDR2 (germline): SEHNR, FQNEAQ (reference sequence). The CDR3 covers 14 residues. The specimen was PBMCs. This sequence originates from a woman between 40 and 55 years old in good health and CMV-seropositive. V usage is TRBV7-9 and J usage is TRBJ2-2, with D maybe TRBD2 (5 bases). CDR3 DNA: TGTGCCAGCCAGACGGACTCGAACACCGGGGAGCTGTTTTTT. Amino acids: CASQTDSNTGELFF.